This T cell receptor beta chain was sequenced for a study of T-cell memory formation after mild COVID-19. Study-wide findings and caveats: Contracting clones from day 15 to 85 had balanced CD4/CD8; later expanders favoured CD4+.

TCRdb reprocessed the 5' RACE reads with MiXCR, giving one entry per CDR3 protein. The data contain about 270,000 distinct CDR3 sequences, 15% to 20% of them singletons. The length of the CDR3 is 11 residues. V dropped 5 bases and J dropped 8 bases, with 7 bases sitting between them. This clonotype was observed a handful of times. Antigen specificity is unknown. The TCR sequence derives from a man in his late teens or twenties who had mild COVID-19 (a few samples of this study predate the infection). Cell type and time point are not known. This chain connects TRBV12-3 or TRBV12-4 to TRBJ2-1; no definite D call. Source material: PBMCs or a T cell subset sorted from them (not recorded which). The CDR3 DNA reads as TGTGCCAGCAGTGAATGGTATGAGCAGTTCTTC. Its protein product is CASSEWYEQFF.